This T cell receptor beta chain was found in a study of spatial heterogeneity in lung cancer. Study-level points and caveats: In blood, ubiquitous expanded tumor TCRs appeared more at resection than follow-up.

The CDR3 has 17 amino acids. Looked up from germline, CDR1 is ENHRY and CDR2 is SYGVKD. V was pared by 4 bases and J by 7 bases, with 12 bases of the junction left unmatched. This clonotype was seen many times. Its specificity is not known. The library protocol tagged each TCR cDNA with a unique molecular identifier. Each CDR3 protein gets one entry after TCRdb re-called the 5' RACE reads with MiXCR. The table lists 40,000 or so distinct CDR3 sequences, roughly 7.4% of them singletons. Time point defined: sample taken at primary tumor resection. In each case, whole RNA from tumor, nontumor lung or frozen PBMC was sequenced unsorted. Samples were donated by 72 untreated early-stage non-small cell lung cancer patients.

The chain recombines TRBV10-3 with TRBJ2-7, with 14 positions matching TRBD2. The sequencing here drew on PBMCs, taken at surgery. The source is a male donor with early-stage non-small cell lung cancer. CDR3 region: CAISGRTSGGTLREQYF. The CDR3 coding sequence is TGTGCCATCAGTGGAAGGACTAGCGGGGGGACCCTCAGGGAGCAGTACTTC.